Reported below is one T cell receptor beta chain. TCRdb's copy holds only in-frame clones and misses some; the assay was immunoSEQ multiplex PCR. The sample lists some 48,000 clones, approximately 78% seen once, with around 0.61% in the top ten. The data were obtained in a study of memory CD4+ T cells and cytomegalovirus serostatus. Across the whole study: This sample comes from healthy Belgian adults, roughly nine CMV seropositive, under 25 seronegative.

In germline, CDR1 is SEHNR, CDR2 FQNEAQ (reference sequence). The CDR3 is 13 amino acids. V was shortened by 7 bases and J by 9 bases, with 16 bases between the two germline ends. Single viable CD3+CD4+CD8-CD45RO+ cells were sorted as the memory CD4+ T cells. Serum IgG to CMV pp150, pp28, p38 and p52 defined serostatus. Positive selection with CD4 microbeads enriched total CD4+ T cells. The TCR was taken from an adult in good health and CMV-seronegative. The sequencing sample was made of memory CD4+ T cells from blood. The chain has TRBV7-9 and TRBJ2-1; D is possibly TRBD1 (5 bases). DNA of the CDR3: TGTGCCAGCACCCCCCCAGGGCTGACTGAGCAGTTCTTC. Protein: CASTPPGLTEQFF.